One and the same sample provided the 24 T cell receptor beta chains below, sequenced in a study of blood T cell repertoires in COVID-19. Clones were sequenced by immunoSEQ multiplex PCR, and TCRdb holds only the in-frame ones, with some missing. The repertoire has under 500,000 clones, around 90% of them found once; the top ten carry under 2.5%. Sequencing was performed on PBMCs or T cells enriched from blood (not recorded which). These TCRs come from a woman younger than 30 with acute COVID-19.

J is TRBJ1-1 and V is TRBV7-3; 8 bases map to TRBD1. The germline V gene encodes CDR1 SGHTA and CDR2 FQGTGA. After removal of 3 bases from V and 0 bases from J, the junction contained 6 bases not matched to a gene. CDR3 length equals 16 residues. The CDR3 sequence: CASSFRGRGMNTEAFF. Written as DNA, the CDR3 is TGTGCCAGCAGCTTCAGGGGGCGCGGAATGAACACTGAAGCTTTCTTT.

The chain employs TRBV11-2 and TRBJ2-1; 8 bases map to TRBD2. CDR3 length equals 13 residues. Germline trimming cut 6 bases from V and 7 bases from J; bases unmatched to any gene: 5. CDR1 and CDR2 from the germline V gene are SGHAT and FQNNGV. Here the CDR3 reads CASRPRGGNEQFF. CDR3 coding DNA: TGTGCCAGCAGGCCCCGGGGGGGGAATGAGCAGTTCTTC.

The V call is TRBV6-1, the J call TRBJ1-1; TRBD1 matches at 9 bases. The germline V gene has CDR1 MNHNS and CDR2 SASEGT. V lost 7 bases, J lost 5 bases, and 11 bases stayed unmatched. The CDR3 covers 15 residues. The CDR3 spells CASTPGQGGGTEAFF. CDR3 nucleotides: TGTGCCAGCACTCCGGGACAGGGAGGGGGAACTGAAGCTTTCTTT.

V gene TRBV27 combines with J gene TRBJ2-1; 12 positions agree with TRBD2. With 5 bases clipped from V and 3 bases from J, the junction kept 8 bases outside the gene matches. This CDR3 spans 17 amino acids. Germline V gene data show CDR1 as MNHEY and CDR2 as SMNVEV (reference sequence). The CDR3: CASSLAGGPPSYNEQFF. The CDR3 region has the DNA TGTGCCAGCAGTCTAGCGGGAGGGCCCCCCAGCTACAATGAGCAGTTCTTC.

This clone occurred a few times. The V and J genes are TRBV5-5 and TRBJ1-3; TRBD1 matches 8 bases. Trimming at V came to 4 bases and at J to 0 bases, leaving 9 bases not matched to a gene. The V gene's germline CDR1 is SGHKS and CDR2 YYEKEE (reference sequence). CDR3 length: 17 amino acids. CDR3 sequence (DNA): TGTGCCAGCAGCCCCAGGACAGGGCGCAACTCTGGAAACACCATATATTTT. Protein sequence: CASSPRTGRNSGNTIYF. Variable domain in full (rest from reference TRBV5-5 and TRBJ1-3): DAGVTQSPTHLIKTRGQQVTLRCSPISGHKSVSWYQQVLGQGPQFIFQYYEKEERGRGNFPDRFSARQFPNYSSELNVNALLLGDSALYLCASSPRTGRNSGNTIYFGEGSWLTVV.

The V and J genes are TRBV7-6 and TRBJ2-1; 9 nucleotides agree with TRBD1. This CDR3 is 14 amino acids long. Germline trimming cut 5 bases from V and 10 bases from J; bases unmatched to any gene: 9. Germline CDR1 SGHVS, CDR2 FNYEAQ. As DNA, the CDR3 is TGTGCCAGCAGCGCCAGAACAGGGGGCACCGAGCAGTTCTTC. The encoded protein is CASSARTGGTEQFF.

The V and J genes are TRBV9 and TRBJ2-3; possible D gene TRBD2, 6 bases. CDR1 and CDR2 (germline): SGDLS, YYNGEE. Trimming took 3 bases from V and 6 from J, leaving 11 bases between them. The CDR3 is made up of 13 amino acids. The CDR3 DNA follows: TGTGCCAGCAGCGCACTAGCAGCGGATACGCAGTATTTT. Translated, it gives CASSALAADTQYF.

The V and J genes are TRBV5-3 and TRBJ2-3; TRBD2 agrees at 8 bases. TRBV5-3 is filed as an ORF, its function uncertain. J lost 1 base, V lost 2 bases, and 9 bases had no gene match. There are 17 residues in the CDR3. The CDR3 nucleotides are TGTGCCAGAAGCTTCCCGGGACTAGTGGGGGGCACAGATACGCAGTATTTT. It is translated as CARSFPGLVGGTDTQYF.

The chain uses TRBV11-2 and TRBJ2-1, with 9 bases identical to TRBD2. Trimming cost V 3 bases and J 9 bases; bases outside gene matches: 9. The CDR3 runs to 15 residues. Per the germline V gene, CDR1 is SGHAT and CDR2 is FQNNGV. DNA for the CDR3: TGTGCCAGCAGCTTTCTGCGGGAGGGCCTCAGTGAGCAGTTCTTC. Translation: CASSFLREGLSEQFF.

V usage is TRBV13 and J usage is TRBJ1-1; no firm D call. CDR1 PRHDT and CDR2 FYEKMQ come from the germline V gene (reference sequence). Between the trimmed V and J ends, which lost 3 bases and 1 base, there was a span of 6 bases. The CDR3 spans 13 residues. The CDR3 DNA reads as TGTGCCAGCAGCTTCGGGAGGAACACTGAAGCTTTCTTT. The encoded protein is CASSFGRNTEAFF.

V is TRBV9 and J is TRBJ2-7; D not certain. The V end was cut by 0 bases, the J end by 7 bases, with 8 bases between. Per the germline V gene, CDR1 is SGDLS and CDR2 is YYNGEE. The CDR3 is made up of 12 amino acids. Here the CDR3 reads CASSVGEFEQYF. The CDR3, as DNA: TGTGCCAGCAGCGTAGGAGAGTTTGAGCAGTACTTC.

The chain couples TRBV1 to TRBJ2-2; the table names TRBD1, a call not compared with the DNA. TRBV1 is deemed a pseudogene. CDR3 length: 17 amino acids. The CDR3 loop is CTSRRRDRGHFAGELFF. CDR3 nucleotide sequence: TGCACCAGCAGACGCCGGGACAGGGGGCATTTTGCCGGGGAGCTGTTTTTT.

The chain links TRBV4-2 to TRBJ2-4; 11 nucleotides match TRBD1. The CDR3 runs to 20 residues. Trimming took 0 bases from V and 1 from J; bases not matched to a gene: 11. CDR1 LGHNA and CDR2 YNFKEQ come from the germline V gene. CDR3 in DNA: TGTGCCAGCAGCCAAGAGGACAGGGGGCGCCTCTTTTTTGCCAAAAACATTCAGTACTTC. It encodes CASSQEDRGRLFFAKNIQYF.

This chain links TRBV27 with TRBJ2-2; possibly TRBD1 for D (5 bases). The germline V gene encodes CDR1 MNHEY and CDR2 SMNVEV (reference sequence). Trimming cost V 5 bases and J 5 bases, with 9 bases left between them. The length of the CDR3 is 13 residues. The CDR3 nucleotides read TGTGCCAGCAGTCAGGGTGGGACCGGGGAGCTGTTTTTT. Protein product: CASSQGGTGELFF.

CDR3 in amino acids: CASSFSQGLYGYTF. Here the CDR3 DNA reads TGTGCCAGCAGCTTTTCGCAGGGGCTATATGGCTACACCTTC. This rearrangement joins TRBV11-2 to TRBJ1-2; possible D gene TRBD1, 6 bases. V dropped 3 bases and J dropped 5 bases, with 13 bases sitting between them. Germline assignment: CDR1 SGHAT and CDR2 FQNNGV. The CDR3 contains 14 residues.

The chain joins TRBV29-1 to TRBJ1-4; D gene unclear. The V and J ends lost 7 bases and 2 bases respectively, with 23 bases between them. The germline V gene has CDR1 SQVTM and CDR2 ANQGSEA. This CDR3 comprises 17 residues. DNA for the CDR3: TGCAGCGCCCCCAGCGCAGAGTTACATGTGACTAATGAAAAACTGTTTTTT. Its protein is CSAPSAELHVTNEKLFF.

The DNA of the CDR3 is TGTGCCAGCAGCTCCATAGACAGTTACGAGCAGTACTTC. It translates to CASSSIDSYEQYF. The V and J genes are TRBV7-2 and TRBJ2-7; possible D gene TRBD1, 5 bases. This CDR3 region has 13 residues. Germline CDR1 SGHTA, CDR2 FQGNSA. Trimming removed 4 bases from V and 4 bases from J, with 11 bases in between. The full variable domain, its missing parts supplied by reference TRBV7-2 and TRBJ2-7, is GAGVSQSPSNKVTEKGKDVELRCDPISGHTALYWYRQSLGQGLEFLIYFQGNSAPDKSGLPSDRFSAERTGGSVSTLTIQRTQQEDSAVYLCASSSIDSYEQYFGPGTRLTVT.

The rearrangement joins TRBV11-2 to TRBJ1-2; D not certain. Per germline, CDR1 SGHAT and CDR2 FQNNGV. The CDR3 length is 14 residues. The germline V and J ends were trimmed by 5 bases and 0 bases, with 10 bases remaining between them. The CDR3 is CASSPGPANYGYTF. The DNA of the CDR3 is TGTGCCAGCAGCCCTGGCCCAGCTAACTATGGCTACACCTTC.

CDR3 loop: CASSQDHLYSPLHF. Written as DNA, the CDR3 is TGCGCCAGCAGCCAAGATCACCTCTACTCACCCCTCCACTTT. V usage is TRBV4-1 and J usage is TRBJ1-6; D is unclear. Deletions cut 0 bases from V and 10 bases from J, with 10 bases between. The CDR3 length is 14 residues. Germline CDR1 and CDR2: MGHRA and YSYEKL.

This clone was detected only once. V gene TRBV7-2 combines with J gene TRBJ1-5; D not resolved. Germline CDR1 SGHTA, CDR2 FQGNSA. V lost 4 bases, J lost 4 bases, and 11 bases lay in between. There are 14 residues in the CDR3. DNA for the CDR3: TGTGCCAGCAGCTACCCGGGAGGGAATCAGCCCCAGCATTTT. It specifies CASSYPGGNQPQHF.

The chain combines TRBV29-1 with TRBJ2-5; 7 nucleotides agree with TRBD2. With V trimmed by 5 bases and J by 5 bases, 17 bases remained unmatched. Looked up from germline, CDR1 is SQVTM and CDR2 is ANQGSEA. The CDR3 is 16 amino acids. The DNA of the CDR3 is TGCAGCGTTAAGGTTGGGGAGGGTATGATCGTTGAGACCCAGTACTTC. This encodes CSVKVGEGMIVETQYF.

Of note for this clone: Within the sample, other DNA sequences also encode this same CDR3. V usage is TRBV4-1 and J usage is TRBJ1-1, with 7 bases aligning to TRBD1. Germline V CDR1 and CDR2: MGHRA, YSYEKL. This CDR3 is 13 amino acids long. V gave up 3 bases and J gave up 5 bases; unmatched junction bases: 3. The CDR3 region has the DNA TGCGCCAGCAGCCAGACAGGGAGAACTGAAGCTTTCTTT. Translation gives CASSQTGRTEAFF.

The genes are TRBV12-3 or TRBV12-4 and TRBJ1-1, with a weak D call TRBD1 (6 bases). CDR3 size: 10 residues. The ends were cut back, 5 bases at V and 8 bases at J, with 6 bases in the middle. The CDR3 sequence: CASSDREAFF. CDR3 DNA sequence: TGTGCCAGCAGTGACAGGGAAGCTTTCTTT.

A few counts support this clone. This chain links TRBV19 with TRBJ2-2; no reliable D call. The CDR3 consists of 13 residues. The V end was cut by 3 bases, the J end by 6 bases, with 8 bases between. The V gene's germline CDR1 is LNHDA and CDR2 SQIVND (reference sequence). The CDR3 spells CASSIAVAGELFF. The CDR3 DNA sequence: TGTGCCAGTAGTATCGCCGTAGCCGGGGAGCTGTTTTTT.